This T cell receptor (beta chain) was documented in a study of cytomegalovirus exposure and HLA in healthy donors. CDR3 size: 15 residues. PCR amplification relied on 60 Vbeta primers (plus 13 Jbeta primers). TCRdb keeps only in-frame clones here, not all; method: immunoSEQ multiplex PCR. The sample contains about 140,000 clones, over 60% of which appear only once. On this clone itself: The antigen remains unidentified.

Healthy people donating bone marrow made up the donors. Overall study results and limits: Prior analysis indicated that the majority of TCR beta V segments exhibited productivity approximately 87% or approximately 30% of the time.

The receptor's source is a male donor in good health and CMV-seronegative. Sequenced sample: PBMCs. This chain links TRBV21-1 with TRBJ2-7; TRBD1 was called by the table and not checked on the DNA. TRBV21-1 is a documented pseudogene. The CDR3 nucleotides read TGTGCCAGCAGCTTAACACCGTTCTTCTCCTACGAGCAGTACTTC. Amino acid sequence: CASSLTPFFSYEQYF.